The table lists the clone carrying this TCR beta chain with a few counts. Its antigen is currently unknown. The data derive from a study of cytomegalovirus exposure and HLA in healthy donors. General observations from the study: Most TCR sequences were rare, but some public TCRs occurred in many donors.

Germline lookup yields CDR1 SGHRS and CDR2 YFSETQ. J gave up 5 bases and V 4 bases, and 8 bases lay outside the gene matches. The CDR3 runs to 14 residues. The donors were in the roughly 110-subject validation cohort; that cohort was separate from the approximately 700-subject first cohort. The repertoire was sequenced with immunoSEQ multiplex PCR; TCRdb's copy has only in-frame clones and lacks some. The table includes some 130,000 clones, about 90% detected once. This chain links TRBV5-1 with TRBJ1-2, with 7 bases that match TRBD1. Sequencing was carried out using PBMCs. This sequence was found in a man aged 18-30 years in good health and CMV-seronegative. The CDR3 DNA follows: TGCGCCAGCAGCCCAGACAGGGCTGGGTATGGCTACACCTTC. This sequence encodes CASSPDRAGYGYTF.